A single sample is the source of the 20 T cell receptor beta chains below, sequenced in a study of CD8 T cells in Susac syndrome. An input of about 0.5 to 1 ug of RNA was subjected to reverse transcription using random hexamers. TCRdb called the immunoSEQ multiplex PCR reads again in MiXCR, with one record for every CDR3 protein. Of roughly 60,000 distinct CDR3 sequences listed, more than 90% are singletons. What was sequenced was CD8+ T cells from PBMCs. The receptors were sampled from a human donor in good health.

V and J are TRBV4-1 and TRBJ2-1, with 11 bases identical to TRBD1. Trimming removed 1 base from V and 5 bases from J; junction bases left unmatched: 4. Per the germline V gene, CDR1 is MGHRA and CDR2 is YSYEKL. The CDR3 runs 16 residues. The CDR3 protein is CASSQVGTGGHNEQFF. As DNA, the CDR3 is TGCGCCAGCAGCCAAGTCGGGACAGGGGGGCACAATGAGCAGTTCTTC.

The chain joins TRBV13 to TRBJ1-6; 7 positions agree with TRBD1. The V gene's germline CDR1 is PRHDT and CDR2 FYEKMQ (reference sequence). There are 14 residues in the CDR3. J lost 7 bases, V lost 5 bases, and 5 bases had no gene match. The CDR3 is CASSIWTGNSPLHF. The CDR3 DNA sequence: TGTGCCAGCAGCATATGGACAGGAAATTCACCCCTCCACTTT.

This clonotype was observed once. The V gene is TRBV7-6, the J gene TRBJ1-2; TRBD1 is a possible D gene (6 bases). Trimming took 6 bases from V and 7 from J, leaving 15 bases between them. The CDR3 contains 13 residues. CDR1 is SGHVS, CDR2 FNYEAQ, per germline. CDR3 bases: TGTGCCAGCAGTCTGGAGGGGGGCTCTGGCTACACCTTC. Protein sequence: CASSLEGGSGYTF.

This CDR3 reads CASSSNLGGAGENIQYF. CDR3 nucleotides: TGTGCCAGCAGCTCAAACCTTGGGGGGGCAGGGGAAAACATTCAGTACTTC. This chain links TRBV7-9 with TRBJ2-4; a possible D gene is TRBD2 (7 bases). This CDR3 has 17 residues. CDR1 is SEHNR, CDR2 FQNEAQ, per germline (reference sequence). V was pared by 4 bases and J by 5 bases, with 21 bases between.

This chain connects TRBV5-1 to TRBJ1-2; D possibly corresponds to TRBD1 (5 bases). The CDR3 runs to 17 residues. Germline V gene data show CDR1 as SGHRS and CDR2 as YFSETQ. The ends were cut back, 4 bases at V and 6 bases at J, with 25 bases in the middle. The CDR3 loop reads CASSPDQRGVGPNGYTF. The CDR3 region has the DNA TGCGCCAGCAGCCCCGATCAAAGAGGGGTGGGACCTAATGGCTACACCTTC.

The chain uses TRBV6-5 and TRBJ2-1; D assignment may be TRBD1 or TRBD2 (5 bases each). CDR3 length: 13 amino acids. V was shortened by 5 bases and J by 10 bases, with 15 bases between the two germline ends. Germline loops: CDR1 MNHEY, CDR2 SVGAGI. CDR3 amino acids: CASSAALGTEQFF. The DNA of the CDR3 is TGTGCCAGCAGTGCGGCTTTGGGGACCGAGCAGTTCTTC.

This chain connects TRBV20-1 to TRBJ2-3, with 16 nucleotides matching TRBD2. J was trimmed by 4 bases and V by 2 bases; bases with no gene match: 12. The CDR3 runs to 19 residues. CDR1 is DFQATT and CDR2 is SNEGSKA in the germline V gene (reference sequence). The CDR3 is CSARNYGTSGGDHPDTQYF. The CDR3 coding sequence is TGCAGTGCTAGAAACTACGGGACTAGCGGGGGGGATCACCCAGATACGCAGTATTTT.

CDR3 DNA sequence: TGCAGCGTTGACGGCGGGCCGGACGGAACGGAGCTGTTTTTT. It specifies CSVDGGPDGTELFF. The rearrangement joins TRBV29-1 to TRBJ2-2; D may be TRBD2 (5 bases). The V end was cut by 3 bases, the J end by 10 bases, with 18 bases between. This CDR3 has 14 amino acids. The germline V gene encodes CDR1 SQVTM and CDR2 ANQGSEA.

The CDR3 nucleotides read TGTGCCAGCTCACTAGAAGGCACAGGGGAGAACTATGGCTACACCTTC. Protein product: CASSLEGTGENYGYTF. The chain is built from TRBV18 and TRBJ1-2, with 7 bases that match TRBD1. Germline assignment: CDR1 KGHSH and CDR2 LQKENI. The V segment lost 4 bases and the J segment 2 bases; nucleotides outside the gene matches: 10. CDR3 size: 16 residues.

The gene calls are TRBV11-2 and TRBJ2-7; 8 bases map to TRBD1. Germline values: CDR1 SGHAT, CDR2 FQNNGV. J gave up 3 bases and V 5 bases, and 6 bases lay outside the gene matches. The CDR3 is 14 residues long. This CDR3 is CASSRGQGHYEQYF. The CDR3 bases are TGTGCCAGCAGCCGAGGACAGGGCCACTACGAGCAGTACTTC.

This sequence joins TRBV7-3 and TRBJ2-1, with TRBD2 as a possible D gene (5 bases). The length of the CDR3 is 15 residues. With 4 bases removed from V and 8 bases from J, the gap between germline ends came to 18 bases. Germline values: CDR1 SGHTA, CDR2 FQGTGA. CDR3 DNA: TGTGCCAGCAGCTCTGATAATCGGGGTGGAGATGAGCAGTTCTTC. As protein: CASSSDNRGGDEQFF. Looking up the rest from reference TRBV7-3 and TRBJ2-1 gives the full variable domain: GAGVSQTPSNKVTEKGKYVELRCDPISGHTALYWYRQSLGQGPEFLIYFQGTGAADDSGLPNDRFFAVRPEGSVSTLKIQRTERGDSAVYLCASSSDNRGGDEQFFGPGTRLTVL.

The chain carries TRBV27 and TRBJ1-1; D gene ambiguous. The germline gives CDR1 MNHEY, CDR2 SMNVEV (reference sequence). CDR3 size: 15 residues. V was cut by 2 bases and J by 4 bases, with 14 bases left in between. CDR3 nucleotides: TGTGCCAGCAGTTTAGTCAAGAGCGGTGGCACTGAAGCTTTCTTT. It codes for CASSLVKSGGTEAFF.

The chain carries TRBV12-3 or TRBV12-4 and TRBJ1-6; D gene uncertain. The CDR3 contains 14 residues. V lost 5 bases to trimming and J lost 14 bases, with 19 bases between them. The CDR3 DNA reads TGTGCCAGCAGTCCTCCGTCCCCTTTCCGGGCCCTCCACTTT. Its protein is CASSPPSPFRALHF.

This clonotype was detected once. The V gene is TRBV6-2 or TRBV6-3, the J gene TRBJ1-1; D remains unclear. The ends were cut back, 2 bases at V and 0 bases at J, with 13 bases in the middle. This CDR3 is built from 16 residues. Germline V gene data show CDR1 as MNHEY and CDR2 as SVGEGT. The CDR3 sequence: CASSYAVLSLNTEAFF. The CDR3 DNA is TGTGCCAGCAGTTACGCCGTTCTCAGCTTGAACACTGAAGCTTTCTTT.

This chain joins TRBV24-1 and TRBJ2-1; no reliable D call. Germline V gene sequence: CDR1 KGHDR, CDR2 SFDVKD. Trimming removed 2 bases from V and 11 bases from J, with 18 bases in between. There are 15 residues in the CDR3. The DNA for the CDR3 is TGTGCCACCAGTGATTCCGACGGCCTTGCCTATAAGCAGTTCTTC. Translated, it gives CATSDSDGLAYKQFF.

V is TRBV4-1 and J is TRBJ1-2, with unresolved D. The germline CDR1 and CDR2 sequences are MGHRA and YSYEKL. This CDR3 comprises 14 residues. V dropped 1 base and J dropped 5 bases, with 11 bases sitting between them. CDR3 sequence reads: CASSQGFRPYGYTF. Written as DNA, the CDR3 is TGCGCCAGCAGCCAAGGGTTTCGCCCATATGGCTACACCTTC.

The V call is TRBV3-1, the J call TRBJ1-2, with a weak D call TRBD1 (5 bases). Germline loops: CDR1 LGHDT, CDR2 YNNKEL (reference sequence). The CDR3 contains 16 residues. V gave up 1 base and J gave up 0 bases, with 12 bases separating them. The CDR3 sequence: CASSQVLTASNYGYTF. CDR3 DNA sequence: TGTGCCAGCAGCCAAGTTTTGACAGCCTCTAACTATGGCTACACCTTC.

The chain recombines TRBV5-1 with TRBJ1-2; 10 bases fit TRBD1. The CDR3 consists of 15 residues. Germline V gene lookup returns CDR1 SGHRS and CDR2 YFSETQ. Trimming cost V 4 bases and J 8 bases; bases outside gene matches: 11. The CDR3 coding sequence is TGCGCCAGCAGCCCCGTAAGGACAGGGGGTACAGGCTACACCTTC. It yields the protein CASSPVRTGGTGYTF.

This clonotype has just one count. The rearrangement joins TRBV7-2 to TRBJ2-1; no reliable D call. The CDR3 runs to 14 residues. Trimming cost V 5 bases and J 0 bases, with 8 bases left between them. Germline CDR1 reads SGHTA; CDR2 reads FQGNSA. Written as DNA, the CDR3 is TGTGCCAGCAGCCCATATAGCTCCTACAATGAGCAGTTCTTC. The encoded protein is CASSPYSSYNEQFF.

CDR3: CASSVFGQGATNEKLFF. CDR3 DNA: TGTGCCAGCAGCGTTTTCGGACAGGGGGCAACTAATGAAAAACTGTTTTTT. This chain uses TRBV9 with TRBJ1-4; 10 bases line up with TRBD1. The CDR3 contains 17 residues. The germline CDR1 and CDR2 sequences are SGDLS and YYNGEE. J was trimmed by 0 bases and V by 2 bases; bases with no gene match: 4.